This T cell receptor (beta chain) was retrieved from a study of cytomegalovirus exposure and HLA in healthy donors. Healthy individuals who donated bone marrow served as the donors. Use of 60 Vbeta and 13 Jbeta primers characterized the PCR. TCRdb's copy holds only in-frame clones and misses some; the assay was immunoSEQ multiplex PCR. The sample totals 75,000 to 95,000 clones. For this clone: The antigen remains undetermined.

Broader study findings: Donors were assumed by presence/absence analyses to have roughly uniform sequencing depth. Across HLA loci, a later analysis found differing TCR association rates, with DRB1 most and HLA-C fewest. TCR beta V segments were, for the most part, productive about 87% or about 30% of the time in an earlier analysis.

The TCR originated in an older woman in good health and CMV-seronegative. The specimen was PBMCs.

This CDR3 is CASSRRLAGGPTEQFF. The CDR3 DNA follows: TGCGCCAGCAGTCGCAGACTAGCGGGAGGGCCGACTGAGCAGTTCTTC. The rearrangement links TRBV10-1 to TRBJ2-1; 14 bases match TRBD2. CDR3 length equals 16 residues. Germline assignment: CDR1 WNHNN and CDR2 SYGVQD (reference sequence). Trimming took 5 bases from V and 9 from J; bases not matched to a gene: 9.